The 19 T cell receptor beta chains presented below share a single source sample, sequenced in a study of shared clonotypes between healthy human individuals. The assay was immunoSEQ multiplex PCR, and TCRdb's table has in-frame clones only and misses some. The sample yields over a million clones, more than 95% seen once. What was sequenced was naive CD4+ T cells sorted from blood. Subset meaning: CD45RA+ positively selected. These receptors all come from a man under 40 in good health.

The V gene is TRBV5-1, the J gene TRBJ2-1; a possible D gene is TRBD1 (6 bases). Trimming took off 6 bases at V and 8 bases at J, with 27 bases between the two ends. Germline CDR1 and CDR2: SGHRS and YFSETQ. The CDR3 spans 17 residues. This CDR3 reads CASTATQGTHQLDEQFF. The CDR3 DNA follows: TGCGCCAGCACCGCGACCCAAGGGACACACCAATTGGATGAGCAGTTCTTC.

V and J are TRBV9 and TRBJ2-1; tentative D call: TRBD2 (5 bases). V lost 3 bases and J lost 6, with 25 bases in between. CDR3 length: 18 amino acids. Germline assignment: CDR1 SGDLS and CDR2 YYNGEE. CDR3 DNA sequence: TGTGCCAGCAGCGCCAGGACGGAGGCCCCTTTAGTCTTCAATGAGCAGTTCTTC. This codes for CASSARTEAPLVFNEQFF.

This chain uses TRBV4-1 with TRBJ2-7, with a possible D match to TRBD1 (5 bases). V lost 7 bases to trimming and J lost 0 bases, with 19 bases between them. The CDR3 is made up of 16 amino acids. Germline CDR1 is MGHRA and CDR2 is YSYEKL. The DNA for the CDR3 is TGCGCCAGCACCTCAAGGCAACAGGTGCCCTCCTACGAGCAGTACTTC. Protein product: CASTSRQQVPSYEQYF.

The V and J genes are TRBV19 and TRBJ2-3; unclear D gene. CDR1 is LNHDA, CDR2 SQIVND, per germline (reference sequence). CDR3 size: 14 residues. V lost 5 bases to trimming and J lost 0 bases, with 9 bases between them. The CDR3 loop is CASSPTTSTDTQYF. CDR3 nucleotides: TGTGCCAGTAGTCCTACAACTAGCACAGATACGCAGTATTTT.

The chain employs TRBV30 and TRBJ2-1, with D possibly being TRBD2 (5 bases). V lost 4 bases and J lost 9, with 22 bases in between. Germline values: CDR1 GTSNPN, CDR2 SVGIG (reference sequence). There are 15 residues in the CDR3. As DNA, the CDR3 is TGTGCCTGGACGAAGATGACGCTAGCCGTTGCTGAGCAGTTCTTC. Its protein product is CAWTKMTLAVAEQFF.

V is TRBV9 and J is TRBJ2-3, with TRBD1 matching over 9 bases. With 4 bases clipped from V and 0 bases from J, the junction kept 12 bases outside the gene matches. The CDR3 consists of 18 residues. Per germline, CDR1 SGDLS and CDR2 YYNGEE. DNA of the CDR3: TGTGCCAGCAGCTTAAGAGGAGACAGGGGGGTAAGCACAGATACGCAGTATTTT. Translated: CASSLRGDRGVSTDTQYF. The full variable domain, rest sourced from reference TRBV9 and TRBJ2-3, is DSGVTQTPKHLITATGQRVTLRCSPRSGDLSVYWYQQSLDQGLQFLIQYYNGEERAKGNILERFSAQQFPDLHSELNLSSLELGDSALYFCASSLRGDRGVSTDTQYFGPGTRLTVL.

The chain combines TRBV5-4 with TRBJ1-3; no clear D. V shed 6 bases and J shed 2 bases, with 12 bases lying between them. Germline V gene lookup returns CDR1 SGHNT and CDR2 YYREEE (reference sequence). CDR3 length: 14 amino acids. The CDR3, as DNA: TGTGCCAGCACCATGGGGAGTCCTGGAAACACCATATATTTT. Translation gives CASTMGSPGNTIYF.

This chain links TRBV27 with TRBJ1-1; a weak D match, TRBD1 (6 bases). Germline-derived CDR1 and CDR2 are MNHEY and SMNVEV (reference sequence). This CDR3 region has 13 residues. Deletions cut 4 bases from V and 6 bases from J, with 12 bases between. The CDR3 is CASSSWGLAEAFF. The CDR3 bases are TGTGCCAGCAGTTCATGGGGGCTGGCTGAAGCTTTCTTT.

The CDR3 DNA is TGTGCCAGCAGTGGGACTAGGGCCACAGATACGCAGTATTTT. This sequence encodes CASSGTRATDTQYF. The chain uses TRBV6-1 and TRBJ2-3; 7 bases are shared with TRBD2. The CDR3 totals 14 residues. The J segment lost 2 bases and the V segment lost 4 bases, leaving 3 bases of the junction unmatched. CDR1 and CDR2 (germline): MNHNS, SASEGT.

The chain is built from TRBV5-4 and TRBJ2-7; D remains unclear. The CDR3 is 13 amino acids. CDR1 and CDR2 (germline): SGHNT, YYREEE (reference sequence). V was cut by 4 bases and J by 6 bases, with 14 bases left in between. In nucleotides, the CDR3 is TGTGCCAGCAGCCCGGACGTTGGGCTCGAGCAGTACTTC. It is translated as CASSPDVGLEQYF.

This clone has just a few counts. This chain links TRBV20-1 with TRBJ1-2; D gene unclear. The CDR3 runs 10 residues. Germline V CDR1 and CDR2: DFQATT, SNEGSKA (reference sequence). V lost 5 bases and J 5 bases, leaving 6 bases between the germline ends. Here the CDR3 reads CSAPFYGYTF. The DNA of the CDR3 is TGCAGTGCTCCCTTTTATGGCTACACCTTC.

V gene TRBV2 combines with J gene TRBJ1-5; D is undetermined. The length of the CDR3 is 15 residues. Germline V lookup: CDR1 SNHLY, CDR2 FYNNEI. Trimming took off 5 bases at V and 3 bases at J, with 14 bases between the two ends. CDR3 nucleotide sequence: TGTGCCAGCAGTCCGGGCCCCAAAATCAATCAGCCCCAGCATTTT. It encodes CASSPGPKINQPQHF.

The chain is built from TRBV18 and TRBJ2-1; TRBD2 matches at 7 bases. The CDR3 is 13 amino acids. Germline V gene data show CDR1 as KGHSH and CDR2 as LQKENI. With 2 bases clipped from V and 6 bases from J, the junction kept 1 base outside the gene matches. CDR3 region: CASSPGRANEQFF. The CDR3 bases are TGTGCCAGCTCACCAGGGAGGGCCAATGAGCAGTTCTTC.

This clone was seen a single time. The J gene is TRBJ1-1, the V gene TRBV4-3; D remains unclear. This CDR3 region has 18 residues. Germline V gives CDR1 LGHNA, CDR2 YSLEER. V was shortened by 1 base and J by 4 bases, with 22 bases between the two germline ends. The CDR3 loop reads CASSQGFLDHPRSTEAFF. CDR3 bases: TGCGCCAGCAGCCAAGGTTTTCTGGACCACCCACGTAGCACTGAAGCTTTCTTT.

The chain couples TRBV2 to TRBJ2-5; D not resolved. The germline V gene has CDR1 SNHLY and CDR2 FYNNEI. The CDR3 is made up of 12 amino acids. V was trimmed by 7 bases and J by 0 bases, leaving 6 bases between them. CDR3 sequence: CASMADQETQYF. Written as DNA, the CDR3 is TGTGCCAGCATGGCAGACCAAGAGACCCAGTACTTC.

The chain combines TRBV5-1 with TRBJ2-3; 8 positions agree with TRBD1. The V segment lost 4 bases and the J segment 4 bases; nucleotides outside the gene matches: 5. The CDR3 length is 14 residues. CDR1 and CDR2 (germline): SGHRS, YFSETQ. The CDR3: CASSAGGLSDTQYF. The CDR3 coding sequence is TGCGCCAGCAGCGCAGGGGGCTTATCAGATACGCAGTATTTT.

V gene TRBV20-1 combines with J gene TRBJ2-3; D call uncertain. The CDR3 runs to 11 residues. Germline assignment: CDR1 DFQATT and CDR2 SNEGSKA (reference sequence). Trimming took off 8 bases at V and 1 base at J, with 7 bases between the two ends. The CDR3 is CSSPRTDTQYF. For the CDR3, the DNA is TGCAGTTCCCCCCGCACAGATACGCAGTATTTT.

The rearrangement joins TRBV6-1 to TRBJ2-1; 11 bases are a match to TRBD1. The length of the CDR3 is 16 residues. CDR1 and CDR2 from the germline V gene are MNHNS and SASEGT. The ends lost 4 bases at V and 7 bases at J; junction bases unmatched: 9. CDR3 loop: CASSGRTGGLVNEQFF. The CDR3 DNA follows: TGTGCCAGCAGTGGAAGGACAGGGGGCTTAGTAAATGAGCAGTTCTTC.

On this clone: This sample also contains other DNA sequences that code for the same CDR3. CDR3 region: CASSLPGNTEAFF. DNA of the CDR3: TGCGCCAGCAGCTTGCCAGGGAACACTGAAGCTTTCTTT. This chain joins TRBV5-1 and TRBJ1-1; D uncertain. The germline V and J ends were trimmed by 1 base and 1 base, with 5 bases remaining between them. This CDR3 is 13 amino acids long. CDR1 and CDR2 (germline): SGHRS, YFSETQ.